This T cell receptor (beta chain) stems from a study of T cells in Graves' hyperthyroidism and ophthalmopathy. This clonotype was recorded a few times. The antigen remains undetermined. CDR3 size: 16 residues. V gave up 6 bases and J gave up 4 bases, with 21 bases separating them. RNA transcripts gave rise to amplified TCR beta CDR3 regions. Primed by the HTBI set, a first-round RT-PCR was run on the TCR CDR3. Each CDR3 protein gets one entry after TCRdb re-called the multiplex PCR reads with MiXCR. This sample has under 400,000 distinct CDR3 sequences, with about 20% found just once. Study results and caveats: Stable hyperthyroidism was told apart from ophthalmopathy by a model built on 13 V-J features.

With a duration under 2 months, the hyperthyroidism was newly diagnosed in patients aged 18 to 65. More than 8.5 ml of fresh peripheral blood supplied the PBMCs. The sequenced sample was blood. This chain joins TRBV12-3 or TRBV12-4 and TRBJ1-2; D unresolved. The source is a woman between 45 and 65 years old with Graves' hyperthyroidism. The CDR3 DNA reads TGTGCCAGCAGAATATTGGACTCTCTTGGAGGCTATGGCTACACCTTC. Translating it yields CASRILDSLGGYGYTF.